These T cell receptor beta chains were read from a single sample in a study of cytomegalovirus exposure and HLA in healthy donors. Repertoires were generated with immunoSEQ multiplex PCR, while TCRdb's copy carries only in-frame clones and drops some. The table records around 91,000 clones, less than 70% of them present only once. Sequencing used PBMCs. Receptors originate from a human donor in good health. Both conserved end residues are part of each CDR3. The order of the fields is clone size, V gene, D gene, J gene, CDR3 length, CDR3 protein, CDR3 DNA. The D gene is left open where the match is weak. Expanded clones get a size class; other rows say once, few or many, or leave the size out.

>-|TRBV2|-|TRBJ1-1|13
CASSYTENTEAFF
TGTGCCAGCAGTTATACAGAGAACACTGAAGCTTTCTTT
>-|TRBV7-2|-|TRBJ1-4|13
CASSSGSYGKLFF
TGTGCCAGCAGCTCGGGGTCGTACGGAAAACTGTTTTTT
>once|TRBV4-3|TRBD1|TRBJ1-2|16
CASSQATVQGAYGYTF
TGCGCCAGCAGCCAAGCAACGGTGCAGGGGGCCTATGGCTACACCTTC
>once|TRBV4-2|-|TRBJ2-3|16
CASSQDMPGGRDTQYF
TGTGCCAGCAGCCAAGATATGCCGGGGGGCCGGGATACGCAGTATTTT
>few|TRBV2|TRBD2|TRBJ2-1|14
CARGGSGGGLEQFF
TGTGCCAGGGGGGGTAGCGGGGGGGGACTTGAGCAGTTCTTC
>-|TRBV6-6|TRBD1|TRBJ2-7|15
CASRGGQVSSYEQYF
TGTGCCAGCAGAGGAGGACAGGTGAGCTCCTACGAGCAGTACTTC
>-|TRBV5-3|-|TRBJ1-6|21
CARSLALRVPFISSYNSPLHF
TGTGCCAGAAGCTTGGCCCTCAGGGTCCCTTTCATCAGCTCCTATAATTCACCCCTCCACTTT
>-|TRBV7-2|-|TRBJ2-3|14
CASSFAGNYRAQYF
TGTGCCAGCAGCTTCGCCGGGAACTACCGGGCGCAGTATTTT
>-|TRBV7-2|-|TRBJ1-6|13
CASSLGADSPLHF
TGTGCCAGCAGCCTAGGCGCGGATTCACCCCTCCACTTT
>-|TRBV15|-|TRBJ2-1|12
CATSRQGHEQFF
TGTGCCACCAGCAGACAGGGCCATGAGCAGTTCTTC
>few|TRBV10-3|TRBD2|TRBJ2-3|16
CAISELAGALTDTQYF
TGTGCCATCAGTGAGCTAGCGGGGGCCCTCACAGATACGCAGTATTTT
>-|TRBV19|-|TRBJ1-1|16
CASSIVGRGMNTEAFF
TGTGCCAGTAGTATAGTGGGTAGGGGAATGAACACTGAAGCTTTCTTT
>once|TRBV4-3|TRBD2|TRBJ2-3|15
CASSQASGGADTQYF
TGCGCCAGCAGCCAAGCTAGCGGGGGGGCAGATACGCAGTATTTT
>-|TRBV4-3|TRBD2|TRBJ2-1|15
CASSQQRGYYNEQFF
TGCGCCAGCAGCCAACAGCGGGGGTACTACAATGAGCAGTTCTTC
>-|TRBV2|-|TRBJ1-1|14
CASSEARGRTEAFF
TGTGCCAGCAGTGAAGCGCGGGGACGGACCGAAGCTTTCTTT
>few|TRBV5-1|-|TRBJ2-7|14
CASSLSRSSYEQYF
TGCGCCAGCAGCTTGTCGCGGAGCTCCTACGAGCAGTACTTC
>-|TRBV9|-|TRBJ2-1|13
CASSARGAHEQFF
TGTGCCAGCAGCGCCCGGGGGGCCCATGAGCAGTTCTTC
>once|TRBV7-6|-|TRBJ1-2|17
CASSPRGDFNPNYGYTF
TGTGCCAGCAGCCCCCGGGGGGATTTCAACCCTAACTATGGCTACACCTTC
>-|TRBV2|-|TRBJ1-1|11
CASTWFGEAFF
TGTGCCAGCACTTGGTTCGGTGAAGCTTTCTTT
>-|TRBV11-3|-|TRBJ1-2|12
CASSLRGRGYTF
TGTGCCAGCAGCTTAAGGGGCCGAGGCTACACCTTC
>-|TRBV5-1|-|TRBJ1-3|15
CASSLDGFSGNTIYF
TGCGCCAGCAGCTTGGACGGTTTCTCTGGAAACACCATATATTTT
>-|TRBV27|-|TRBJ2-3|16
CASSLSVFGGVDTQYF
TGTGCCAGCAGTTTATCCGTTTTTGGGGGCGTGGATACGCAGTATTTT
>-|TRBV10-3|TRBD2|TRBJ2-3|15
CAISRLAGKADTQYF
TGTGCCATCAGCCGACTAGCGGGGAAAGCAGATACGCAGTATTTT
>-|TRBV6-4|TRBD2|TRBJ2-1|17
CASSDSQRGGPYNEQFF
TGTGCCAGCAGTGACTCGCAACGGGGGGGCCCCTACAATGAGCAGTTCTTC
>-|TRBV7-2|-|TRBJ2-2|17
CASSLLLTHANTGELFF
TGTGCCAGCAGCTTATTACTGACACATGCGAACACCGGGGAGCTGTTTTTT
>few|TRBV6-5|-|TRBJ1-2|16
CASSYSGYLGAGGYTF
TGTGCCAGCAGTTACTCGGGTTACTTGGGGGCAGGAGGCTACACCTTC
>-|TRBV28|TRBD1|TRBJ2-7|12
CASSSQPGQGGF
TGTGCCAGCAGTAGCCAGCCGGGACAGGGGGGCTTC
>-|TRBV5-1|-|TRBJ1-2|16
CASSLGRARRGYGYTF
TGCGCCAGCAGCTTGGGCAGGGCCCGGCGGGGCTATGGCTACACCTTC
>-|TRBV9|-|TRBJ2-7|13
CASSVAPFQEQYF
TGTGCCAGCAGCGTGGCACCCTTTCAGGAGCAGTACTTC
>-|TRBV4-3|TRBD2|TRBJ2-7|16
CASSQVGGEGIYEQYF
TGCGCCAGCAGCCAAGTTGGGGGGGAGGGAATCTACGAGCAGTACTTC
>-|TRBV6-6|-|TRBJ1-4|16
CASSYSHGATNEKLFF
TGTGCCAGCAGTTACTCGCACGGTGCAACTAATGAAAAACTGTTTTTT
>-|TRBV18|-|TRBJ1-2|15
CASSPGQLYPYGYTF
TGTGCCAGCTCACCAGGACAGCTATACCCCTATGGCTACACCTTC
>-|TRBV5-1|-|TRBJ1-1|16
CASSLGWGGTNTEAFF
TGCGCCAGCAGCTTAGGGTGGGGCGGGACGAACACTGAAGCTTTCTTT
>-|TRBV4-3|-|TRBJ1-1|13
CASSQGQGSEAFF
TGCGCCAGCAGCCAAGGCCAGGGGTCTGAAGCTTTCTTT
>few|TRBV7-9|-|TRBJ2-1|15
CASSLSRGEQSRPFF
TGTGCCAGCAGCTTATCAAGAGGCGAGCAGTCCCGACCGTTCTTC
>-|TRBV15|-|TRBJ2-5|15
CATSRDLAGRGTQYF
TGTGCCACCAGCAGAGATCTGGCTGGGAGAGGGACCCAGTACTTC
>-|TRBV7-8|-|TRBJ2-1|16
CASSLGSLRSYNEQFF
TGTGCCAGCAGCTTAGGGTCCCTGAGGTCCTACAATGAGCAGTTCTTC
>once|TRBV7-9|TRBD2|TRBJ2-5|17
CASSLDYAGDSQETQYF
TGTGCCAGCAGCTTAGACTACGCGGGGGACTCCCAAGAGACCCAGTACTTC
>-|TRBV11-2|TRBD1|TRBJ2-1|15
CASSSDRGAYNEQFF
TGTGCCAGCAGCTCGGACAGGGGGGCCTACAATGAGCAGTTCTTC
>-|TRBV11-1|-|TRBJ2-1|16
CASSIPQGGDYNEQFF
TGTGCCAGCAGCATCCCCCAGGGGGGAGACTACAATGAGCAGTTCTTC
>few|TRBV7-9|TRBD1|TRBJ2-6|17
CASSVKGQGKGANVLTF
TGTGCCAGCAGCGTTAAGGGACAGGGGAAGGGGGCCAACGTCCTGACTTTC
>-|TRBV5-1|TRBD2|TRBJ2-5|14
CASSVRGGQETQYF
TGCGCCAGCAGCGTGCGGGGGGGCCAGGAGACCCAGTACTTC
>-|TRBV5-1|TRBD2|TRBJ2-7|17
CASKGQGQSGGPLEQYF
TGCGCCAGCAAGGGCCAGGGGCAAAGCGGGGGCCCCCTGGAGCAGTACTTC
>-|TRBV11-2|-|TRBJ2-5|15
CASSFWDSVGETQYF
TGTGCCAGCAGCTTCTGGGACTCCGTGGGGGAGACCCAGTACTTC
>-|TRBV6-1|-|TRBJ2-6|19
CASREERDTKHSGANVLTF
TGTGCCAGCAGAGAAGAGAGGGACACTAAACACTCTGGGGCCAACGTCCTGACTTTC
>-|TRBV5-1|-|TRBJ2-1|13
CASGPAQGYEQFF
TGCGCCAGCGGACCGGCACAGGGCTATGAGCAGTTCTTC
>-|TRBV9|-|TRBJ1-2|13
CASGAGKYYGYTF
TGTGCCAGCGGGGCAGGGAAATACTATGGCTACACCTTC
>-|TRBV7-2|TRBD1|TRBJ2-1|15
CASSLGQGSYNEQFF
TGTGCCAGCAGCTTGGGACAGGGATCCTACAATGAGCAGTTCTTC